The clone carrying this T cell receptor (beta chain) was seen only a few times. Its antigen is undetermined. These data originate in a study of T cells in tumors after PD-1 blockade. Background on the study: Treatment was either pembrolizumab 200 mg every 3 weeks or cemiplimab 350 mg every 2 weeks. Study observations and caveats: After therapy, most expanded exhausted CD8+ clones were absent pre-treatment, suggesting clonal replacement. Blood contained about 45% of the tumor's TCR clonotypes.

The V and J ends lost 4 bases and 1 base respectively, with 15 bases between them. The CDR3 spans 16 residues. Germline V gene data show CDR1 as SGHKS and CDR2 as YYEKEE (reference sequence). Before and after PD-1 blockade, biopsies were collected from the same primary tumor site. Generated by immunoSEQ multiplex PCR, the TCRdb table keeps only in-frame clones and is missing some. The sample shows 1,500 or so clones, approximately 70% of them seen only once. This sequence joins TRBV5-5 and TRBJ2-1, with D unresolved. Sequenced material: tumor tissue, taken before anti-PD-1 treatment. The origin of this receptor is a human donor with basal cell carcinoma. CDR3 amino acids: CASSLTWTLSYNEQFF. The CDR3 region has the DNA TGTGCCAGCAGCCTAACCTGGACCCTGTCCTACAATGAGCAGTTCTTC. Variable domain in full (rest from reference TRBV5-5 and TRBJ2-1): DAGVTQSPTHLIKTRGQQVTLRCSPISGHKSVSWYQQVLGQGPQFIFQYYEKEERGRGNFPDRFSARQFPNYSSELNVNALLLGDSALYLCASSLTWTLSYNEQFFGPGTRLTVL.